These T cell receptor beta chains were read from a single sample in a study of CD8 T cells in Susac syndrome. A single record per CDR3 protein comes from TCRdb applying MiXCR to the immunoSEQ multiplex PCR reads. The sample includes about 120,000 distinct CDR3 sequences, about 94% of them seen just once. The sample was CD8+ T cells from PBMCs. Every receptor here comes from a human donor with Susac syndrome. The CDR3 runs from the conserved cysteine through the conserved F or W. Each record gives: V gene, J gene, CDR3 protein.

V gene: TRBV7-9
J gene: TRBJ2-7
CDR3 protein: CASSSPPPPYEQYF

V gene: TRBV5-1
J gene: TRBJ2-1
CDR3 protein: CASSLVFNEQFF

V gene: TRBV29-1
J gene: TRBJ1-2
CDR3 protein: CSDPSDGVYGYTF

V gene: TRBV9
J gene: TRBJ2-1
CDR3 protein: CASSGDRISYNEQFF

V gene: TRBV9
J gene: TRBJ2-2
CDR3 protein: CASSVEFRTGVTSSGELFF

V gene: TRBV6-2/TRBV6-3
J gene: TRBJ2-7
CDR3 protein: CASRETSYEQYF

V gene: TRBV5-1
J gene: TRBJ1-1
CDR3 protein: CASSHASGGKNTEAFF

V gene: TRBV7-9
J gene: TRBJ2-1
CDR3 protein: CASSSGPRDEQFF

V gene: TRBV29-1
J gene: TRBJ2-7
CDR3 protein: CSVERPSGGDYEQYF

V gene: TRBV5-4
J gene: TRBJ2-7
CDR3 protein: CASTSGTNYEQYF

V gene: TRBV7-9
J gene: TRBJ2-5
CDR3 protein: CASSRDTRKYF

V gene: TRBV20-1
J gene: TRBJ1-3
CDR3 protein: CSARTGRGGNTIYF

V gene: TRBV29-1
J gene: TRBJ2-7
CDR3 protein: CSVEFVPGNEQYF

V gene: TRBV13
J gene: TRBJ1-1
CDR3 protein: CASSWGGVVTEAFF

V gene: TRBV4-1
J gene: TRBJ1-6
CDR3 protein: CASNLGPNSPLHF

V gene: TRBV7-9
J gene: TRBJ2-1
CDR3 protein: CASSYLRDRGDEQFF

V gene: TRBV29-1
J gene: TRBJ2-1
CDR3 protein: CSVEDLSGGGYNEQFF

V gene: TRBV6-5
J gene: TRBJ1-1
CDR3 protein: CASSITGLNTEAFF

V gene: TRBV7-9
J gene: TRBJ2-3
CDR3 protein: CASSPLRGSGDTQYF

V gene: TRBV12-3/TRBV12-4
J gene: TRBJ1-6
CDR3 protein: CASSWDLFDGSYNSPLHF

V gene: TRBV18
J gene: TRBJ1-4
CDR3 protein: CASSPTGGAGEKLFF

V gene: TRBV29-1
J gene: TRBJ1-2
CDR3 protein: CSVEDSLQDSVYAGYGYTF

V gene: TRBV5-6
J gene: TRBJ2-7
CDR3 protein: CASSLDLSYEQYF

V gene: TRBV25-1
J gene: TRBJ2-3
CDR3 protein: CASSFRGADTQYF

V gene: TRBV15
J gene: TRBJ1-5
CDR3 protein: CATSREGGDGQPQHF

V gene: TRBV7-9
J gene: TRBJ2-1
CDR3 protein: CASSLGPRDEQFF